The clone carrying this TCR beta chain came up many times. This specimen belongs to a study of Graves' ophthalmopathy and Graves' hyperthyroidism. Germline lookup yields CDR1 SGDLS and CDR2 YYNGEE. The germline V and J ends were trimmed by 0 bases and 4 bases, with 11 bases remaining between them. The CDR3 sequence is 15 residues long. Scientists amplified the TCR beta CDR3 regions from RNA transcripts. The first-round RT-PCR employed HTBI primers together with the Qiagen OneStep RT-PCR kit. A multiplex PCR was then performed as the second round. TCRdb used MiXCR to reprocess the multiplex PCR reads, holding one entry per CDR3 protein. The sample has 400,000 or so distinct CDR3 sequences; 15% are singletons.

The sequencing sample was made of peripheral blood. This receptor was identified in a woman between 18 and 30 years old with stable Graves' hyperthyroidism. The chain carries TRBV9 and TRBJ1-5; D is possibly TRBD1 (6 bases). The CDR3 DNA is TGTGCCAGCAGCGTAGAAGGGGGGCGTAATCAGCCCCAGCATTTT. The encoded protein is CASSVEGGRNQPQHF.